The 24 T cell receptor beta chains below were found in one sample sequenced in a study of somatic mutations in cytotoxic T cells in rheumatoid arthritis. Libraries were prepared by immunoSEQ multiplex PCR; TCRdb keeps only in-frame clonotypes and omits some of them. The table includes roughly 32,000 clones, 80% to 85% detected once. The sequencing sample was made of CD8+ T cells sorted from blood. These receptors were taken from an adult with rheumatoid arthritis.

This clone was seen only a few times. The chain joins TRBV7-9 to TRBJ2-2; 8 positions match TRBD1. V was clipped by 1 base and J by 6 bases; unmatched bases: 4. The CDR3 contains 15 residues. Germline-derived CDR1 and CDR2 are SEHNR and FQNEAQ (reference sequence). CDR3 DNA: TGTGCCAGCAGCTTAGGGACAGGGTCCGCCGGGGAGCTGTTTTTT. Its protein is CASSLGTGSAGELFF.

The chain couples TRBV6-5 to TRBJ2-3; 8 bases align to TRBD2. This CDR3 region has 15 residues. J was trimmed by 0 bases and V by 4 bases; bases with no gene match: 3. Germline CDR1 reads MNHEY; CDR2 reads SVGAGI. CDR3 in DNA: TGTGCCAGCAGTTCGGCTAGCGGGAGCACAGATACGCAGTATTTT. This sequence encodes CASSSASGSTDTQYF.

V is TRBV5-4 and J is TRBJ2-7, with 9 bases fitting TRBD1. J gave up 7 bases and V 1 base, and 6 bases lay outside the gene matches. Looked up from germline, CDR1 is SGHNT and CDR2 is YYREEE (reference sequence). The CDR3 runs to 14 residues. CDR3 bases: TGTGCCAGCAGCTTGTTGGGACAGGGCGGTGAGCAGTACTTC. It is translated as CASSLLGQGGEQYF.

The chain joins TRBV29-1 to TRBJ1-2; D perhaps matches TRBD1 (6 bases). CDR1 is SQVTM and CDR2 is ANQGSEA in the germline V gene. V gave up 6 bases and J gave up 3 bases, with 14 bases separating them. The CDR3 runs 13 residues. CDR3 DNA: TGCAGCGTGGCGACCAGGGGCGACTATGGCTACACCTTC. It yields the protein CSVATRGDYGYTF.

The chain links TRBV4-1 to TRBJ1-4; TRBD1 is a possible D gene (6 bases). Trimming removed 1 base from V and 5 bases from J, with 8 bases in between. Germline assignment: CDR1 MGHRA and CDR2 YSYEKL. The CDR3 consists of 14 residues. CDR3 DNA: TGCGCCAGCAGCCAAGGCAGGGGCAATGAAAAACTGTTTTTT. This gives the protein CASSQGRGNEKLFF.

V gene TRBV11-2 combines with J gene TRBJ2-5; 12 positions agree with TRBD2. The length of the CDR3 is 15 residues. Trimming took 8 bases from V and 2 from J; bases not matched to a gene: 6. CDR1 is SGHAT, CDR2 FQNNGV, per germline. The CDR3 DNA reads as TGTGCCAGCGCAGTTGGACTAGCGGGGCAAGAGACCCAGTACTTC. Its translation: CASAVGLAGQETQYF.

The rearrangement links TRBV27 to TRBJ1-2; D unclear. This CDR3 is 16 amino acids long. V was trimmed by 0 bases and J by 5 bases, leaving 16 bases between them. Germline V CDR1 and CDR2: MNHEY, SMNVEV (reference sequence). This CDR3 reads CASSLSIRPTTYGYTF. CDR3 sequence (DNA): TGTGCCAGCAGTTTATCGATTCGACCTACTACTTATGGCTACACCTTC.

CDR3: CASSWTSSLDTQYF. The CDR3 region has the DNA TGTGCCAGCAGTTGGACTAGCAGTCTAGATACGCAGTATTTT. The rearrangement uses TRBV6-5 and TRBJ2-3, with TRBD2 matching 8 bases. The CDR3 extends over 14 amino acids. CDR1 and CDR2 (germline): MNHEY, SVGAGI. V gave up 4 bases and J gave up 5 bases; unmatched junction bases: 5.

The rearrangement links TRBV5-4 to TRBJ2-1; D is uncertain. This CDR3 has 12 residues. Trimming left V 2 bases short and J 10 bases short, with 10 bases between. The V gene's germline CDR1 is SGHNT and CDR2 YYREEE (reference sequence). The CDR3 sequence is CASSLSAGEQFF. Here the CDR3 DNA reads TGTGCCAGCAGCTTATCCGCCGGAGAGCAGTTCTTC.

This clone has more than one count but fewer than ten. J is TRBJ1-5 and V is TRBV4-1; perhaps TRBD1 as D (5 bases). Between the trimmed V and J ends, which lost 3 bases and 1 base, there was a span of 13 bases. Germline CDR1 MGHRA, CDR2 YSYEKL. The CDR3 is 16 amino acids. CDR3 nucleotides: TGCGCCAGCAGCCAGTGGGGGAGCCCCAGCAATCAGCCCCAGCATTTT. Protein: CASSQWGSPSNQPQHF.

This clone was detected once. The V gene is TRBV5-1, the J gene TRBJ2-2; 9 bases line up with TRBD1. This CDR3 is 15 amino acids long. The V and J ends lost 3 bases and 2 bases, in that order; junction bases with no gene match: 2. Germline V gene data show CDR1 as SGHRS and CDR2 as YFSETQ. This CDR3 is CASSWTGVNTGELFF. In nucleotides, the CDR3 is TGCGCCAGCAGCTGGACAGGGGTCAACACCGGGGAGCTGTTTTTT.

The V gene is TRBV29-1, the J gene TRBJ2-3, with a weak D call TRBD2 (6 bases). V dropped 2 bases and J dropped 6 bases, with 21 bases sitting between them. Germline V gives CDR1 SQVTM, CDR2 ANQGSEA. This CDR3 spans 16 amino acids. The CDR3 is CSVESWGDSASDTQYF. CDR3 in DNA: TGCAGCGTTGAAAGTTGGGGGGATAGTGCAAGCGATACGCAGTATTTT.

The CDR3 DNA reads TGTGCCAGCAGCGCCGGGGGTAAAGGGCGGGGTGGCTACACCTTC. Residues: CASSAGGKGRGGYTF. The chain links TRBV9 to TRBJ1-2; weak D call: TRBD1 (5 bases). The CDR3 runs 15 residues. The ends were cut back, 3 bases at V and 7 bases at J, with 19 bases in the middle. Per germline, CDR1 SGDLS and CDR2 YYNGEE.

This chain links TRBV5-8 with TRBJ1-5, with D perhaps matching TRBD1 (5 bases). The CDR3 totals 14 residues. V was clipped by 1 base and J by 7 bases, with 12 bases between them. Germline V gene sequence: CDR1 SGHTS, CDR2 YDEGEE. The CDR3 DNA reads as TGTGCCAGCAGCTTGTTTCAGGGTGCGCAGCCCCAGCATTTT. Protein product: CASSLFQGAQPQHF.

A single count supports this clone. The CDR3 is CSVESPGNEQFF. The CDR3 region has the DNA TGCAGCGTTGAAAGTCCGGGGAATGAGCAGTTCTTC. This chain uses TRBV29-1 with TRBJ2-1; D possibly corresponds to TRBD2 (5 bases). Germline values: CDR1 SQVTM, CDR2 ANQGSEA. V lost 2 bases and J 7 bases, leaving 9 bases between the germline ends. The CDR3 is 12 amino acids.

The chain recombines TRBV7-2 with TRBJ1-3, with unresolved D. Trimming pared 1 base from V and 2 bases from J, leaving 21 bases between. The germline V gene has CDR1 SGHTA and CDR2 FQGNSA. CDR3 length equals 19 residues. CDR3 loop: CASSLGRAANLIPGNTIYF. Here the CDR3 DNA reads TGTGCCAGCAGCTTAGGGAGGGCGGCAAACTTGATCCCTGGAAACACCATATATTTT.

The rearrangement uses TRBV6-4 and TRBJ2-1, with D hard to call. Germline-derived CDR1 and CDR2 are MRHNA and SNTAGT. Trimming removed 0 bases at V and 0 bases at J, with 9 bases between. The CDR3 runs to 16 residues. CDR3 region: CASSDSDASSYNEQFF. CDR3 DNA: TGTGCCAGCAGTGACTCCGACGCAAGCTCCTACAATGAGCAGTTCTTC.

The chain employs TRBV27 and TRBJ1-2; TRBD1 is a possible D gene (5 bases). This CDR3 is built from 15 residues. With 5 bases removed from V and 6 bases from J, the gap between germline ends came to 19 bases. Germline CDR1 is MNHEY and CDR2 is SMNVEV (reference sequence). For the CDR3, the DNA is TGTGCCAGCAGTCACAAGACAGACTCAAGCCATGGCTACACCTTC. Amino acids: CASSHKTDSSHGYTF.

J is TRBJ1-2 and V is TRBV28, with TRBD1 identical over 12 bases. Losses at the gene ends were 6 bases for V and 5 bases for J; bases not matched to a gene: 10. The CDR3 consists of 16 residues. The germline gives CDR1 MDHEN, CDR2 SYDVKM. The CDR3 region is CASSRHGTGGRYGYTF. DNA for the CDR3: TGTGCCAGCAGCCGCCACGGGACAGGGGGCCGGTATGGCTACACCTTC.

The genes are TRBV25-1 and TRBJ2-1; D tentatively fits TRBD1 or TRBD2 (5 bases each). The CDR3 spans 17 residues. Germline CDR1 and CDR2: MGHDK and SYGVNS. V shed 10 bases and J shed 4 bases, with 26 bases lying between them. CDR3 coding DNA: TGTGCCACCGAACAACGCGGCGACCGAGGGACGTACAATGAGCAGTTCTTC. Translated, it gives CATEQRGDRGTYNEQFF. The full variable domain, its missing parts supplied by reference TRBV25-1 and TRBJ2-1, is EADIYQTPRYLVIGTGKKITLECSQTMGHDKMYWYQQDPGMELHLIHYSYGVNSTEKGDLSSESTVSRIRTEHFPLTLESARPSHTSQYLCATEQRGDRGTYNEQFFGPGTRLTVL.

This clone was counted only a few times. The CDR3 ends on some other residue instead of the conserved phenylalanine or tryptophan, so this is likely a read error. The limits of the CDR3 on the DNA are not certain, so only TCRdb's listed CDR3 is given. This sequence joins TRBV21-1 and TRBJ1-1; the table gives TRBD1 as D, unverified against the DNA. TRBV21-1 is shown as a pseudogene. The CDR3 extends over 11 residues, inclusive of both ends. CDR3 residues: CASFRARGLTS.

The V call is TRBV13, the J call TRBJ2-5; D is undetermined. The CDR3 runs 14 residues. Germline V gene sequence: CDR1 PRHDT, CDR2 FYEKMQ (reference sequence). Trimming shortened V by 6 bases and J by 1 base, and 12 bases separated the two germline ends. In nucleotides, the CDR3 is TGTGCCAGCAGTTCTCCCCTAGGCCAAGAGACCCAGTACTTC. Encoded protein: CASSSPLGQETQYF.

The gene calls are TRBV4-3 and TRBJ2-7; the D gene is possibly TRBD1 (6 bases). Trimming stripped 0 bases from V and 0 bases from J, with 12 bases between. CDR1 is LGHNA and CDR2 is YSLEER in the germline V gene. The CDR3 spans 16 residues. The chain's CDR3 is CASSQDLGTTSYEQYF. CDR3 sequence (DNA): TGCGCCAGCAGCCAAGATCTGGGGACAACCTCCTACGAGCAGTACTTC.

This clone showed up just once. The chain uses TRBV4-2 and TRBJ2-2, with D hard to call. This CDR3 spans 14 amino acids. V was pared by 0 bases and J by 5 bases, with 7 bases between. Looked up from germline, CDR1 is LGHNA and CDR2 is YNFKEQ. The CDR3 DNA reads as TGTGCCAGCAGCCAAGAGGGGATAACCGGGGAGCTGTTTTTT. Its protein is CASSQEGITGELFF.